The rows below give T cell receptor beta chains drawn from one sample of a study of CD8 T cells in Susac syndrome. MiXCR, applied by TCRdb to the immunoSEQ multiplex PCR reads, yields one record per CDR3 protein. This sample has some 200,000 distinct CDR3 sequences, with 95% found just once. The sequencing input was CD4+ T cells from PBMCs. The receptors originated from a human donor with multiple sclerosis. The CDR3 runs from the conserved cysteine through the conserved F or W. Fields, in order: V gene, J gene, D gene, clone size, CDR3 DNA, CDR3 protein. D genes are given only for firm matches. Rows may omit the clone size; those that give it use once, few, many or a size class.

TRBV5-1,TRBJ2-3,TRBD2,-,TGCGCCAGCAGCTGGACACTAGCGGACGCAGATACGCAGTATTTT,CASSWTLADADTQYF
TRBV3-1,TRBJ2-1,TRBD2,-,TGTGCCAGCAGCCTACCGACTAGCATAGGTAGAAGTGAGCAGTTCTTC,CASSLPTSIGRSEQFF
TRBV21-1,TRBJ1-6,-,-,TGTGCCAGCAGCACCTGGACAGGGGATTCACCCCTCCACTTT,CASSTWTGDSPLHF
TRBV27,TRBJ1-5,-,-,TGTGCCAGCAGAGGAATTACAGGCCAGCCCCAGCATTTT,CASRGITGQPQHF
TRBV27,TRBJ2-4,-,-,TGTGCCAGCAGTTTATCTCCCCCTGGGCGAAACATTCAGTACTTC,CASSLSPPGRNIQYF
TRBV5-6,TRBJ2-4,TRBD2,-,TGTGCCAGCAGCTATCTAGGGAGGGCCGAGAACATTCAGTACTTC,CASSYLGRAENIQYF
TRBV7-2,TRBJ2-5,-,-,TGTGCCAGCAGCTTAGCTCCAGGTTCGAAGGAGACCCAGTACTTC,CASSLAPGSKETQYF
TRBV29-1,TRBJ2-7,TRBD1,-,TGCAGCGCCGGGACAGGGGGATCAATGTACGAGCAGTACTTC,CSAGTGGSMYEQYF
TRBV10-3,TRBJ2-7,-,-,TGTGCCATCAGTTTTGCTAGCGACTACGAGCAGTACTTC,CAISFASDYEQYF
TRBV20-1,TRBJ2-3,TRBD2,-,TGCAGTGCTAGTAGCGGGGGGGGCACAGATACGCAGTATTTT,CSASSGGGTDTQYF
TRBV30,TRBJ1-2,-,-,TGTGCCTGGAGTGTACGCGGTCCCTATGGCTACACCTTC,CAWSVRGPYGYTF
TRBV6-5,TRBJ2-7,-,-,TGTGCCAGCAGCCAAACGACAGCATCCTACGAGCAGTACTTC,CASSQTTASYEQYF
TRBV13,TRBJ2-1,TRBD2,once,TGTGCCAGCAGCTTGACACCACTAGCGGGACCCTACAATGAGCAGTTCTTC,CASSLTPLAGPYNEQFF
TRBV2,TRBJ2-2,TRBD1,-,TGTGCCAGCGCCGGGACAGTTTTTTCCGGGGAGCTGTTTTTT,CASAGTVFSGELFF
TRBV25-1,TRBJ2-2,-,-,TGTGCCAGCAGTGAATGGAAAGGGAGCGCGAACACCGGGGAGCTGTTTTTT,CASSEWKGSANTGELFF
TRBV27,TRBJ2-7,-,-,TGTGCCAGCAGTTTTTTCGCGGTCCGTTCCGAGCAGTACTTC,CASSFFAVRSEQYF
TRBV6-5,TRBJ2-3,-,-,TGTGCCAGCAGTTACCTCGCCACGCAGTATTTT,CASSYLATQYF
TRBV5-4,TRBJ1-5,-,-,TGTGCCAGCAGCTCAGACCCGCATCAGCCCCAGCATTTT,CASSSDPHQPQHF
TRBV14,TRBJ2-3,TRBD2,-,TGTGCCAGCAGCACCGGCCTGCTAGCGGGACTCACAGATACGCAGTATTTT,CASSTGLLAGLTDTQYF
TRBV12-3/TRBV12-4,TRBJ1-2,-,-,TGTGCCAGCAGCGACGGGCCCCAGGGAGGGTATGGCTACACCTTC,CASSDGPQGGYGYTF
TRBV29-1,TRBJ2-7,TRBD1,once,TGCAGCGGCCGAGGGGGCTTTACCTCCGAGCAGTACTTC,CSGRGGFTSEQYF
TRBV11-1,TRBJ2-7,-,-,TGTGCCAGCAGCTTAGGCCAAGGGGGGATCTACGAGCAGTACTTC,CASSLGQGGIYEQYF
TRBV9,TRBJ2-3,TRBD1,-,TGTGCCAGCAGCGCCAAGGGACAGCTCAGCACAGATACGCAGTATTTT,CASSAKGQLSTDTQYF
TRBV20-1,TRBJ2-3,TRBD2,-,TGCAGTGCTAGCGGGGGGGCGACGCAGTATTTT,CSASGGATQYF
TRBV3-1,TRBJ1-2,-,-,TGTGCCAGCAGCCAAGAGGGCAGGATCTACTATGGCTACACCTTC,CASSQEGRIYYGYTF
TRBV20-1,TRBJ1-2,TRBD1,once,TGCAGTGCGACAGGGGGTAACTATGGCTACACCTTC,CSATGGNYGYTF
TRBV5-1,TRBJ1-2,TRBD1,-,TGCGCCAGCAGCGGGGGACAGGAGGGGTATGGCTACACCTTC,CASSGGQEGYGYTF
TRBV9,TRBJ1-2,TRBD1,-,TGTGCCAGCAGCGTAGGGACAGGGGGCTTCTATGGCTACACCTTC,CASSVGTGGFYGYTF
TRBV6-2/TRBV6-3,TRBJ1-1,-,-,TGTGCCAGCAGTCCCGGAGGGTTGAACACTGAAGCTTTCTTT,CASSPGGLNTEAFF
TRBV15,TRBJ2-2,-,-,TGTGCCACCAGCAGAGATGATAGGGACACCGGGGAGCTGTTTTTT,CATSRDDRDTGELFF
TRBV19,TRBJ2-5,-,-,TGTGCCAGCCGGAGGGGTACTAAAGAGACCCAGTACTTC,CASRRGTKETQYF
TRBV9,TRBJ2-3,TRBD2,-,TGTGCCTCCACTAGCGGGGGCACAGATACGCAGTATTTT,CASTSGGTDTQYF
TRBV7-2,TRBJ2-1,TRBD2,-,TGTGCCAGCAGCATATCGGGACTAGCGGTCGAGGAGCAGTTCTTC,CASSISGLAVEEQFF
TRBV3-1,TRBJ2-7,-,-,TGTGCCAGCAGCCAAGACAGGGGCTGGGACGAGCAGTACTTC,CASSQDRGWDEQYF
TRBV30,TRBJ2-7,-,-,TGTGCCTGGAGTCGGTCCAAGACCTACGAGCAGTACTTC,CAWSRSKTYEQYF
TRBV19,TRBJ1-1,-,-,TGTGCCAGTAGGACGCAGGGCAGGTCTGAAGCTTTCTTT,CASRTQGRSEAFF
TRBV5-6,TRBJ1-1,TRBD1,-,TGTGCCAGCAGCACCGACAGGGACACTGAAGCTTTCTTT,CASSTDRDTEAFF
TRBV4-1,TRBJ2-6,-,-,TGCGCCAGCAGCCAAGGACCCGGGCCAAGTTCTGGGGCCAACGTCCTGACTTTC,CASSQGPGPSSGANVLTF
TRBV15,TRBJ1-5,-,-,TGTGCCACCAGCGGGGAACAGCGGCCTCGGGAGCCCCAGCATTTT,CATSGEQRPREPQHF
TRBV3-1,TRBJ2-5,-,once,TGTGCCAGCAGCCAAGATTCGGGGAAAAGGGAGACCCAGTACTTC,CASSQDSGKRETQYF